This paragraph covers one T cell receptor (beta chain) sequence. This entry is derived from a study of cytomegalovirus exposure and HLA in healthy donors. Germline V lookup: CDR1 SGHTA, CDR2 FQGNSA. This CDR3 spans 17 amino acids. V was cut by 2 bases and J by 9 bases, with 20 bases left in between. PCR used 60 Vbeta primers and 13 Jbeta primers. Here immunoSEQ multiplex PCR was the method, and the copy in TCRdb shows in-frame clones only, minus some. This sample has roughly 130,000 clones, with less than 85% found just once. The sample was PBMCs. This chain uses TRBV7-2 with TRBJ1-6, with a tentative D call TRBD1 (6 bases). The origin of this receptor is a male donor in good health and CMV-seronegative. The CDR3 is CASSLRYRVEFSSPLHF. The CDR3 coding sequence is TGTGCCAGCAGCTTACGGTACAGGGTCGAGTTCAGTTCACCCCTCCACTTT.